Listed below are T cell receptor beta chains from one sample, sequenced in a study of lymphopenia after photon versus proton radiotherapy. TCRdb's table, derived via immunoSEQ multiplex PCR, lists solely in-frame clones and lacks some. In the table there are 150,000 to 200,000 clones, about 88% of which are singletons. The specimen was peripheral blood, collected from a patient treated with photon-based radiotherapy. The source is a man aged 45-65 years with gastric cancer. Both conserved end residues are part of each CDR3. The D gene is left open where the match is weak. Clone size is stated in some rows and not others, as once, few, many or a class when expanded.

size: NA
D: TRBD1
V: TRBV29-1
J: TRBJ1-1
length: 13
DNA: TGCAGCGTTCACGGACAGGCGAACACTGAAGCTTTCTTT
CDR3: CSVHGQANTEAFF

size: many
D: TRBD2
V: TRBV27
J: TRBJ2-7
length: 15
DNA: TGTGCCAGCAGTTCCTCCTGGACTAGCGCGGACGAGCAGTACTTC
CDR3: CASSSSWTSADEQYF

size: NA
D: NA
V: TRBV25-1
J: TRBJ2-7
length: 14
DNA: TGTGCCAGCAGTGAAGGAGGGGGGGGCTACGAGCAGTACTTC
CDR3: CASSEGGGGYEQYF

size: NA
D: NA
V: TRBV5-5
J: TRBJ1-1
length: 16
DNA: TGTGCCAGCAGCTTGGAAGGGGCCCTCATGAACACTGAAGCTTTCTTT
CDR3: CASSLEGALMNTEAFF

size: NA
D: TRBD1
V: TRBV7-9
J: TRBJ2-3
length: 15
DNA: TGTGCCAGCAGCTTAATCCGACAGGGGGAAGATACGCAGTATTTT
CDR3: CASSLIRQGEDTQYF

size: NA
D: TRBD2
V: TRBV5-4
J: TRBJ2-1
length: 15
DNA: TGTGCCAGCAGCTTGACTAGCGGGAGTGGTAATGAGCAGTTCTTC
CDR3: CASSLTSGSGNEQFF

size: NA
D: NA
V: TRBV7-6
J: TRBJ1-1
length: 15
DNA: TGTGCCAGCAGCCCCTCCCGTATTGGGAACACTGAAGCTTTCTTT
CDR3: CASSPSRIGNTEAFF

size: NA
D: TRBD1
V: TRBV30
J: TRBJ1-2
length: 13
DNA: TGTGCCTACGGACAGGTTCGGGGCTATGGCTACACCTTC
CDR3: CAYGQVRGYGYTF

size: NA
D: TRBD1
V: TRBV28
J: TRBJ1-3
length: 15
DNA: TGTGCCAGCAGTTCCCCAGGGGGCGCTGGAAACACCATATATTTT
CDR3: CASSSPGGAGNTIYF

size: NA
D: TRBD2
V: TRBV7-3
J: TRBJ2-1
length: 15
DNA: TGTGCCAGCAGTTATGGGACTAGTCTATACAATGAGCAGTTCTTC
CDR3: CASSYGTSLYNEQFF

size: NA
D: NA
V: TRBV6-5
J: TRBJ1-1
length: 15
DNA: TGTGCCAGCAGTTACTTTCCTGCGAGGAACACTGAAGCTTTCTTT
CDR3: CASSYFPARNTEAFF

size: NA
D: NA
V: TRBV7-9
J: TRBJ2-7
length: 16
DNA: TGTGCCAGCAGCTCAGATGTACAGGGACCCTCCTACGAGCAGTACTTC
CDR3: CASSSDVQGPSYEQYF

size: NA
D: TRBD1
V: TRBV10-3
J: TRBJ1-1
length: 14
DNA: TGTGCCATCAGGGACCGGGACAGCTACACTGAAGCTTTCTTT
CDR3: CAIRDRDSYTEAFF

size: NA
D: TRBD2
V: TRBV4-1
J: TRBJ2-2
length: 15
DNA: TGCGCCAGCAGCCCCGGGGAGGGAGATGACGGGGAGCTGTTTTTT
CDR3: CASSPGEGDDGELFF

size: NA
D: NA
V: TRBV15
J: TRBJ1-2
length: 12
DNA: TGTGCCACCAGCAGAGACCAGGATGGCTACACCTTC
CDR3: CATSRDQDGYTF

size: NA
D: TRBD1
V: TRBV27
J: TRBJ1-4
length: 14
DNA: TGTGCCAGCAGCGGATACAGGGGGAGCGAAAAACTGTTTTTT
CDR3: CASSGYRGSEKLFF

size: NA
D: TRBD1
V: TRBV19
J: TRBJ2-7
length: 13
DNA: TGTGCCAGTAGCCGGACAGGAGGTTACGAGCAGTACTTC
CDR3: CASSRTGGYEQYF

size: NA
D: TRBD2
V: TRBV11-2
J: TRBJ2-2
length: 15
DNA: TGTGCCAGCAACAGTCTAGCGGGTCCCACCGGGGAGCTGTTTTTT
CDR3: CASNSLAGPTGELFF

size: NA
D: NA
V: TRBV18
J: TRBJ1-3
length: 17
DNA: TGTGCCAGCTCACCAACACTTCAAGGCCGGGCAGGAAACACCATATATTTT
CDR3: CASSPTLQGRAGNTIYF

size: once
D: TRBD2
V: TRBV5-6
J: TRBJ2-3
length: 16
DNA: TGTGCCAGCAGCTTGATGTCTAGCGGGGGCACAGATACGCAGTATTTT
CDR3: CASSLMSSGGTDTQYF

size: NA
D: TRBD2
V: TRBV6-1
J: TRBJ2-1
length: 13
DNA: TGTGCCAGCAGTGTGACTAGCGGGAGAAAACAGTTCTTC
CDR3: CASSVTSGRKQFF

size: NA
D: NA
V: TRBV30
J: TRBJ1-1
length: 11
DNA: TGTGCCTGGAGCATGAACACTGAAGCTTTCTTT
CDR3: CAWSMNTEAFF

size: NA
D: TRBD1
V: TRBV7-9
J: TRBJ1-1
length: 14
DNA: TGTGCCAGCTCCCAGACGGACAGGGAAACTGAAGCTTTCTTT
CDR3: CASSQTDRETEAFF

size: NA
D: NA
V: TRBV7-2
J: TRBJ2-5
length: 14
DNA: TGTGCCAGCAGCCCGGGAGCGGTAGGAGAGACCCAGTACTTC
CDR3: CASSPGAVGETQYF

size: NA
D: TRBD2
V: TRBV23-1
J: TRBJ2-1
length: 16
DNA: TGCGCCAGCAGTCAATCGGTCCTAGCGGAATACAATGAGCAGTTCTTC
CDR3: CASSQSVLAEYNEQFF

size: NA
D: TRBD1
V: TRBV30
J: TRBJ1-1
length: 13
DNA: TGTGCCTGGAGAAGTGACAGGGATCCCGAAGCTTTCTTT
CDR3: CAWRSDRDPEAFF

size: NA
D: NA
V: TRBV7-2
J: TRBJ2-7
length: 14
DNA: TGTGCCAGCAGCTTGGGGGCAGGGAAGTACGAGCAGTACTTC
CDR3: CASSLGAGKYEQYF

size: NA
D: TRBD2
V: TRBV2
J: TRBJ2-7
length: 17
DNA: TGTGCCAGCAGTGCCCTACGACTAGCGCTGGCCCCCTACGAGCAGTACTTC
CDR3: CASSALRLALAPYEQYF

size: few
D: TRBD1
V: TRBV7-9
J: TRBJ1-2
length: 12
DNA: TGTGCCAGCAGCGGACAGGATTATGGCTACACCTTC
CDR3: CASSGQDYGYTF

size: NA
D: TRBD1
V: TRBV6-6
J: TRBJ1-1
length: 14
DNA: TGTGCCAGCAGACTACAGGGGATGAACACTGAAGCTTTCTTT
CDR3: CASRLQGMNTEAFF

size: NA
D: NA
V: TRBV4-1
J: TRBJ2-7
length: 13
DNA: TGCGCCAGCAGCCATCGAGAGAGCTACGAGCAGTACTTC
CDR3: CASSHRESYEQYF

size: NA
D: TRBD1
V: TRBV6-5
J: TRBJ1-2
length: 15
DNA: TGTGCCAGCAGTCTAGGACAGGGTTTTAACTATGGCTACACCTTC
CDR3: CASSLGQGFNYGYTF

size: NA
D: NA
V: TRBV28
J: TRBJ2-7
length: 14
DNA: TGTGCCAGCAGTCCGTACAGGGAAAGGAGCGAGCAGTACTTC
CDR3: CASSPYRERSEQYF

size: NA
D: TRBD2
V: TRBV18
J: TRBJ2-7
length: 13
DNA: TGTGCCAGCTCACCAAGACTAGCGGGCGAGCAGTACTTC
CDR3: CASSPRLAGEQYF

size: NA
D: NA
V: TRBV2
J: TRBJ2-3
length: 15
DNA: TGTGCCAGCAGTGAATCTAGCGAGAGCACAGATACGCAGTATTTT
CDR3: CASSESSESTDTQYF

size: NA
D: TRBD1
V: TRBV19
J: TRBJ2-7
length: 15
DNA: TGTGCCAGTAGTAAATCCCGGACAGGGCCCTACGAGCAGTACTTC
CDR3: CASSKSRTGPYEQYF

size: once
D: TRBD2
V: TRBV10-2
J: TRBJ2-1
length: 15
DNA: TGCGCCAGCAGTGAGGGACTAGCGGAGTACAATGAGCAGTTCTTC
CDR3: CASSEGLAEYNEQFF

size: NA
D: TRBD1
V: TRBV18
J: TRBJ2-1
length: 15
DNA: TGTGCCAGCTCACCAGGACAGGGGGCCTACAATGAGCAGTTCTTC
CDR3: CASSPGQGAYNEQFF

size: once
D: NA
V: TRBV7-2
J: TRBJ1-2
length: 14
DNA: TGTGCCAGCAGCTTAGACACTGCCTACTATGGCTACACCTTC
CDR3: CASSLDTAYYGYTF

size: NA
D: NA
V: TRBV21-1
J: TRBJ2-7
length: 12
DNA: TGTGCCAGCAGCAAAAGATTGGGGGAGCAGTACTTC
CDR3: CASSKRLGEQYF

size: once
D: NA
V: TRBV5-6
J: TRBJ1-2
length: 16
DNA: TGTGCCAGCAGCTCGTGGTATCGGGGCCCTAACTATGGCTACACCTTC
CDR3: CASSSWYRGPNYGYTF

size: few
D: NA
V: TRBV30
J: TRBJ2-2
length: 12
DNA: TGTGCCTGGAGTGCGGGATTGGGGGAGCTGTTTTTT
CDR3: CAWSAGLGELFF

size: NA
D: TRBD2
V: TRBV19
J: TRBJ2-1
length: 17
DNA: TGTGCCAGTAGTAAAGGGACTAGCGGGAGCTCCTACAATGAGCAGTTCTTC
CDR3: CASSKGTSGSSYNEQFF

size: NA
D: TRBD1
V: TRBV25-1
J: TRBJ2-7
length: 15
DNA: TGTGCCAGCAGTGTGCGGGGACAGGGAACCTACGAGCAGTACTTC
CDR3: CASSVRGQGTYEQYF

size: NA
D: TRBD2
V: TRBV5-1
J: TRBJ2-1
length: 16
DNA: TGCGCCAGCAGCTCGAGCCTAGCGGGAGCCTACAATGAGCAGTTCTTC
CDR3: CASSSSLAGAYNEQFF

size: NA
D: NA
V: TRBV5-6
J: TRBJ2-5
length: 14
DNA: TGTGCCAGCAGCTTGGCGACAGGAAGGGAGACCCAGTACTTC
CDR3: CASSLATGRETQYF

size: NA
D: TRBD2
V: TRBV14
J: TRBJ2-7
length: 14
DNA: TGTGCCAGCAGCCAAGCGGGAGGGCGGAAAGAGCAGTACTTC
CDR3: CASSQAGGRKEQYF

size: NA
D: TRBD1
V: TRBV28
J: TRBJ1-2
length: 15
DNA: TGTGCCAGCAGGCCGTGGACAGGAGCTAACTATGGCTACACCTTC
CDR3: CASRPWTGANYGYTF

size: once
D: TRBD1
V: TRBV19
J: TRBJ2-7
length: 15
DNA: TGTGCCAGTAGTACCCCCGGGACAGGGTTCTACGAGCAGTACTTC
CDR3: CASSTPGTGFYEQYF

size: NA
D: TRBD2
V: TRBV18
J: TRBJ2-1
length: 12
DNA: TGTGCCAGCTCACAGGCGGGGGATGAGCAGTTCTTC
CDR3: CASSQAGDEQFF